In its sample, the clone carrying this T cell receptor beta chain was seen a few times. Its specificity is unknown. Following extraction, RNA underwent reverse transcription to cDNA, which served as the sequencing template. Clones were sequenced by immunoSEQ multiplex PCR, and TCRdb holds only the in-frame ones, with some missing. The sample consists of about 110,000 clones, roughly 64% of them appearing once. The data derive from a study of CD8+ T cells in alopecia areata. Whole-study findings and limits: Patients displayed less clarity in TCR sharing than mice, a finding possibly related to HLA.

Sorted out of PBMCs were CD4+ T cells and CD8+ T cells. V lost 5 bases to trimming and J lost 1 base; unmatched junction nucleotides: 5. The CDR3 has 15 residues. Germline CDR1 reads PRHDT; CDR2 reads FYEKMQ (reference sequence). The sample comprised CD8+ T cells sorted from blood. The receptor was derived from a human donor in good health. The chain links TRBV13 to TRBJ2-4, with 7 bases aligning to TRBD1. In DNA form, the CDR3 reads TGTGCCAGCAGCCTAAAACAGGGGGCCAAAAACATTCAGTACTTC. Residues: CASSLKQGAKNIQYF.